The source of this T cell receptor beta chain is a study of regulatory T cells in long-lasting Graves disease. Study-level findings and limits: Newly diagnosed Graves' patients exceeded persistent ones in TCR diversity. It was in persistent disease that TRBV28, TRBJ1-2 and TRBJ2-5 were favored.

CDR1 is SGHRS and CDR2 is YFSETQ in the germline V gene. Unmatched junction bases numbered 6, after V lost 1 base and J lost 3 bases. The CDR3 consists of 15 residues. Concerning this clonotype itself: Antigen unknown.

Noted time point: newly diagnosed GD, antithyroid drugs for less than 3 months. PBMC-derived RNA was used for the TCR library. Patients came through an endocrinology department, and that department was in Xi'an, China. The authors built TCR beta libraries using iRepertoire HTBI primers and Arm-PCR of CDR3 regions. Authors' data handling: Across samples, more than 55 TRBV and more than twelve TRBJ segments were found. In TCRdb, the multiplex PCR reads were re-called with MiXCR into one record per CDR3 protein. V and J calls and clone size were set by TCRdb, not the authors. The sample has about 370,000 distinct CDR3 sequences; roughly 15% are singletons.

The specimen comprised peripheral blood mononuclear cells (PBMCs), sampled at new diagnosis, from a patient treated with antithyroid drugs. The rearrangement links TRBV5-1 to TRBJ1-2; 7 bases align to TRBD1. This receptor was obtained from a female donor with Graves disease. The CDR3 loop is CASSLHEGADYGYTF. In DNA form, the CDR3 reads TGCGCCAGCAGCTTGCATGAGGGGGCGGACTATGGCTACACCTTC.